This is a list of T cell receptor beta chains from one sample in a study of CXCR3-negative and CXCR3-positive naive CD8 T cells. TCRdb derives one entry per CDR3 protein from the 5' RACE reads, leaving out DNA. The sample's table shows roughly 99,000 distinct CDR3 sequences. Sequencing used naive CXCR3+ CD8+ T cells from blood. The receptors stem from a human donor in good health. Some clones in this sample may be carry-over from other donors' samples. Each CDR3 is given with its conserved first and last residue.

CDR3aa	v_gene	j_gene
CASSQDAGTQETQYF	TRBV4-3	TRBJ2-5
CASSVRATGFGNTIYF	TRBV9	TRBJ1-3
CASSLAGGSNEQFF	TRBV5-1	TRBJ2-1
CASSQDRGESYEQYF	TRBV14	TRBJ2-7
CASWRVQETQYF	TRBV6-2/TRBV6-3	TRBJ2-5
CASSPRRTNEQFF	TRBV7-9	TRBJ2-1
CSVEADRAIPYGYTF	TRBV29-1	TRBJ1-2
CASRALGSTYEQYF	TRBV28	TRBJ2-7
CASSIGGSNTEAFF	TRBV19	TRBJ1-1
CASSQDRGTHRLF	TRBV14	TRBJ2-1
CASRLAGTSGELFF	TRBV28	TRBJ2-2
CASSSRATLDEQYF	TRBV11-2	TRBJ2-7
CASSLYSLKVTDTQYF	TRBV7-9	TRBJ2-3
CASSFGGFDEQYF	TRBV7-8	TRBJ2-7
CASSEGGGRANYGYTF	TRBV21-1	TRBJ1-2
CAISGLEDEQYF	TRBV10-3	TRBJ2-7
CASSPPEDTQYF	TRBV12-3/TRBV12-4	TRBJ2-3
CASSTGFSNQPQHF	TRBV6-1	TRBJ1-5
CASSGGLAGAYTDTQYF	TRBV5-1	TRBJ2-3
CSATAGVTGNTIYF	TRBV20-1	TRBJ1-3
CASSPPGGSEQFF	TRBV18	TRBJ2-1
CASSQDGQGKAYEQYF	TRBV3-1	TRBJ2-7
CASSLGRDREAYTGELFF	TRBV5-5	TRBJ2-2
CASSQTSGPHYEQYF	TRBV5-6	TRBJ2-7
CASSLGQGWLGTDTQYF	TRBV5-6	TRBJ2-3
CASSSGQGHNEQLF	TRBV28	TRBJ2-1
CASSPVGETQYF	TRBV5-1	TRBJ2-5
CASSYSWRAGLKTQYF	TRBV6-5	TRBJ2-5
CASRGTGGPNGELFF	TRBV7-6	TRBJ2-2
CASSLDLVTSGTGGLGETQYF	TRBV7-9	TRBJ2-5
CSVEDRAHQYGYTF	TRBV29-1	TRBJ1-2
CSVGTDTSYEQYF	TRBV29-1	TRBJ2-7
CSVESGFPETQYF	TRBV29-1	TRBJ2-5
CASSQDSRGLAKNIQYF	TRBV4-3	TRBJ2-4
CASSQPGQEYNEQFF	TRBV4-2	TRBJ2-1
CASSLEPPGAGNTEAFF	TRBV7-6	TRBJ1-1
CASSSSPPTEGF	TRBV7-9	TRBJ2-3
CASSQVGTEAFF	TRBV14	TRBJ1-1
CASSQVRLAGANEQFF	TRBV14	TRBJ2-1
CASSYGRDNQPQHF	TRBV6-2/TRBV6-3	TRBJ1-5
CASSQNPGQELEKLFF	TRBV7-9	TRBJ1-4
CSVTGSADGELFF	TRBV29-1	TRBJ2-2
CASSLMGGASGKYEQYF	TRBV28	TRBJ2-7
CASSSRHGSIYEQYF	TRBV28	TRBJ2-7
CASRRNNEQFF	TRBV6-2/TRBV6-3	TRBJ2-1
CASSFDRGVVNEQFF	TRBV6-6	TRBJ2-1
CASSGSGDTQYF	TRBV9	TRBJ2-3
CSARDYASGNANTGELFF	TRBV20-1	TRBJ2-2
CAIGEWDRSDGELFF	TRBV10-3	TRBJ2-2
CASSFVGDLSYEQYF	TRBV12-3/TRBV12-4	TRBJ2-7
CSAFPDKNTEAFF	TRBV29-1	TRBJ1-1
CASSQALNYEQYF	TRBV4-1	TRBJ2-7
CATSAGGRDEQFF	TRBV7-9	TRBJ2-1
CASSVYSEYNEQFF	TRBV9	TRBJ2-1
CASSYPGLAGDRETQYF	TRBV6-6	TRBJ2-5
CASSGPGFGYTF	TRBV9	TRBJ1-2
CASSFGVPGLAGVGAYNEQFF	TRBV11-2	TRBJ2-1